The clone carrying this T cell receptor beta chain was seen only a few times. The antigen remains undetermined. These data are taken from a study of identical twins. Germline V gene lookup returns CDR1 MNHEY and CDR2 SVGEGT. The CDR3 extends over 16 amino acids. Trimming removed 4 bases at V and 2 bases at J, with 16 bases between. The study's findings and limits: Twin-shared out-of-frame alpha sequences were enriched for low generation probability. The study based its conclusions on cross-sectional statistical analysis and did not follow the same donors. It was possible that invariant MAIT and iNKT cells partly confounded the zero-insertion analyses. In cord blood, abundant beta clonotypes had fewer insertions; memory showed no trend.

TCRdb used MiXCR to reprocess the 5' RACE reads, holding one entry per CDR3 protein. The table records a few hundred thousand distinct CDR3 sequences, 9.5% to 10% of them present only once. The same sample was also used in a study of yellow fever vaccine responses in identical twins.

The source of this sequence is a woman aged 18-35 years in good health. The source material was PBMCs. The genes are TRBV6-2 or TRBV6-3 and TRBJ2-3; no clear D gene. In nucleotides, the CDR3 is TGTGCCAGCAGTTGGCGTCGACCCCTGCTCACAGATACGCAGTATTTT. Encoded protein: CASSWRRPLLTDTQYF.